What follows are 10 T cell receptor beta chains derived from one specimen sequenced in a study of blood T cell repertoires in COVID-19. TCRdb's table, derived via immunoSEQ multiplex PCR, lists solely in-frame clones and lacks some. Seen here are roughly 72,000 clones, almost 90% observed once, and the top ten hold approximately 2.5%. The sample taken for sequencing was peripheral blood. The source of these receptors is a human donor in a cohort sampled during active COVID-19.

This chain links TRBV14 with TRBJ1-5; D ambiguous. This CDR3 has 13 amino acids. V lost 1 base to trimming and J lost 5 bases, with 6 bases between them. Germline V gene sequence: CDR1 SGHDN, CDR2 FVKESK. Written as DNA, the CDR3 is TGTGCCAGCAGCCAAGGGGCCGATCAGCCCCAGCATTTT. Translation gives CASSQGADQPQHF.

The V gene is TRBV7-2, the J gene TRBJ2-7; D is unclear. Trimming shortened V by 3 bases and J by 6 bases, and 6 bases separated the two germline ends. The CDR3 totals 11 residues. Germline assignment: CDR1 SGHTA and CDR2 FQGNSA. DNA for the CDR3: TGTGCCAGCAGCTTTACAGCCGAGCAGTACTTC. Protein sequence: CASSFTAEQYF.

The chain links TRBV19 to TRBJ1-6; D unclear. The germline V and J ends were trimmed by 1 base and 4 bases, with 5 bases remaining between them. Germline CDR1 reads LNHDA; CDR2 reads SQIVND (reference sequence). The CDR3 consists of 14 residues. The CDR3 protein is CASSIAGYNSPLHF. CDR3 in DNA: TGTGCCAGTAGTATAGCAGGATATAATTCACCCCTCCACTTT.

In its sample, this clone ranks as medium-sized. The CDR3 DNA sequence: TGTGCCAGCAGCCCAAAGGGGCGGATTTCTGACTACGAGCAGTACTTC. Its translation is CASSPKGRISDYEQYF. The rearrangement joins TRBV11-2 to TRBJ2-7; D possibly corresponds to TRBD1 (5 bases). Germline values: CDR1 SGHAT, CDR2 FQNNGV. The CDR3 has 16 residues. V shed 5 bases and J shed 3 bases, with 20 bases lying between them.

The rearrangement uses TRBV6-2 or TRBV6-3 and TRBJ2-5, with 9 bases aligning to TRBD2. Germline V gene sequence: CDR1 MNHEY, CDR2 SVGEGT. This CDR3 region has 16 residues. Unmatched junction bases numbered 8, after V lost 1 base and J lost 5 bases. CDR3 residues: CASSYLSGGSWETQYF. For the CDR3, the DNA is TGTGCCAGCAGTTACTTAAGCGGGGGGTCCTGGGAGACCCAGTACTTC.

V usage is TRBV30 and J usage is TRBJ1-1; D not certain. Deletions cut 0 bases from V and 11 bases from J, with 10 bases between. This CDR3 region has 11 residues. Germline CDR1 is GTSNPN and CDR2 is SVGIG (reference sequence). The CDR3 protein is CAWSVSGLAFF. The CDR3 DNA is TGTGCCTGGAGTGTAAGCGGTCTCGCTTTCTTT.

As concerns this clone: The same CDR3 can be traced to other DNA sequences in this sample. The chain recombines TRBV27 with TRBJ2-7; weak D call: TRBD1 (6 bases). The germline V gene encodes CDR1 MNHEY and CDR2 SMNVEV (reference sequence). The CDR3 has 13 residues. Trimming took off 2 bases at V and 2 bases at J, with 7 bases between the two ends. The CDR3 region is CASSLTGTYEQYF. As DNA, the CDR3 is TGTGCCAGCAGTTTAACAGGGACCTACGAGCAGTACTTC.

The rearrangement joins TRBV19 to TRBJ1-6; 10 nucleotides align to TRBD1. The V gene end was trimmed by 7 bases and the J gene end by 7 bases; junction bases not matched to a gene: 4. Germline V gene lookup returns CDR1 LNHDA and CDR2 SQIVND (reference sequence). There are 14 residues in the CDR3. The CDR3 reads CASTDRGRNSPLHF. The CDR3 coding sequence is TGTGCCAGTACCGACAGGGGGCGGAATTCACCCCTCCACTTT. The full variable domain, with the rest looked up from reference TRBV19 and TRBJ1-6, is DGGITQSPKYLFRKEGQNVTLSCEQNLNHDAMYWYRQDPGQGLRLIYYSQIVNDFQKGDIAEGYSVSREKKESFPLTVTSAQKNPTAFYLCASTDRGRNSPLHFGNGTRLTVT.

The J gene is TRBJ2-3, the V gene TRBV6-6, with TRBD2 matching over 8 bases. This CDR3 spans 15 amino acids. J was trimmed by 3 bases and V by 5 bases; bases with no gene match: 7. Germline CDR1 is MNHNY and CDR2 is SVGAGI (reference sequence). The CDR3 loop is CASSPRSGSTDTQYF. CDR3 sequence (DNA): TGTGCCAGCAGTCCCCGGAGCGGGAGTACAGATACGCAGTATTTT.

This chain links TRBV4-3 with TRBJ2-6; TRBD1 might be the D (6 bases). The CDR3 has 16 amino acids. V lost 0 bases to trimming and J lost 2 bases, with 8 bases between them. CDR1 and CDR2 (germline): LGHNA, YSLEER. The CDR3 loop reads CASSQDEGAGANVLTF. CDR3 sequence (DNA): TGCGCCAGCAGCCAAGACGAGGGGGCTGGGGCCAACGTCCTGACTTTC.